A single sample is the source of the 11 T cell receptor beta chains below, sequenced in a study of control samples from healthy donors and cancer patients (TCRdb year 2020). The library was prepared using the immunoSEQ multiplex PCR assay. The immuneACCESS repertoire file appears here via TCRdb, limited to in-frame rearrangements. These files lack a portion of the clones; in checked studies, under half of the deficit traces to unresolved V genes, and the cause of the others is not known. For this sample there are about 85,000 clones; 75% to 95% appear just once. The ten most abundant clones make up under 4% of the sample. The source material was blood. All receptors derive from a woman between 18 and 30 years old in good health.

The gene calls are TRBV24-1 and TRBJ1-2; D not certain. Germline V gives CDR1 KGHDR, CDR2 SFDVKD. The CDR3 sequence is 12 residues long. The V and J ends lost 4 bases and 5 bases respectively, with 7 bases between them. The CDR3 bases are TGTGCCACCAGTGACGACATGTATGGCTACACCTTC. It is translated as CATSDDMYGYTF.

The chain employs TRBV9 and TRBJ2-5; tentative D call: TRBD1 (5 bases). The CDR3 has 14 amino acids. The germline CDR1 and CDR2 sequences are SGDLS and YYNGEE. Trimming pared 3 bases from V and 2 bases from J, leaving 11 bases between. The CDR3 DNA is TGTGCCAGCAGCGCGTGGGGCGGACAAGAGACCCAGTACTTC. This encodes CASSAWGGQETQYF.

The sample holds one count of this clone. V is TRBV18 and J is TRBJ2-7, with D hard to call. Trimming cost V 4 bases and J 0 bases, with 16 bases left between them. The CDR3 loop spans 16 amino acids. Germline V gene data show CDR1 as KGHSH and CDR2 as LQKENI. CDR3 region: CASSHLSGRYSYEQYF. The CDR3, as DNA: TGTGCCAGCTCACATCTTAGTGGTCGATACTCCTACGAGCAGTACTTC.

This chain uses TRBV5-1 with TRBJ1-2, with 9 bases that match TRBD1. Trimming removed 2 bases from V and 7 bases from J; junction bases left unmatched: 9. This CDR3 comprises 15 residues. CDR1 is SGHRS, CDR2 YFSETQ, per germline. The CDR3 DNA is TGCGCCAGCAGCTTTATTCAGGGACAGGGTTCTGGCTACACCTTC. This encodes CASSFIQGQGSGYTF.

CDR3 sequence: CASSYHVPRGQNEQFF. Written as DNA, the CDR3 is TGTGCCAGCAGTTACCACGTTCCAAGGGGGCAAAATGAGCAGTTCTTC. This chain links TRBV6-5 with TRBJ2-1, with TRBD1 matching 7 bases. J was trimmed by 7 bases and V by 2 bases; bases with no gene match: 11. CDR1 MNHEY and CDR2 SVGAGI come from the germline V gene. CDR3 size: 16 residues.

The chain links TRBV5-4 to TRBJ2-5; 9 nucleotides match TRBD2. CDR3 length: 14 amino acids. CDR1 and CDR2 (germline): SGHNT, YYREEE (reference sequence). V gave up 4 bases and J gave up 5 bases; unmatched junction bases: 6. CDR3 amino acids: CASSPGSGGETQYF. As DNA, the CDR3 is TGTGCCAGCAGCCCGGGTAGCGGGGGTGAGACCCAGTACTTC.

The chain links TRBV3-1 (or the pseudogene TRBV3-2) to TRBJ1-2; maybe TRBD1 (6 bases). Germline values: CDR1 LGHDT, CDR2 YNNKEL (reference sequence). V lost 0 bases to trimming and J lost 4 bases, with 12 bases between them. CDR3 length: 15 amino acids. CDR3 sequence: CASSQEAGAGYGYTF. In nucleotides, the CDR3 is TGTGCCAGCAGCCAAGAAGCAGGGGCAGGCTATGGCTACACCTTC.

The chain joins TRBV7-6 to TRBJ2-2; D not certain. The length of the CDR3 is 13 residues. Trimming shortened V by 5 bases and J by 0 bases, and 4 bases separated the two germline ends. Germline values: CDR1 SGHVS, CDR2 FNYEAQ. The CDR3 here is CASSPTNTGELFF. The CDR3, as DNA: TGTGCCAGCAGCCCAACGAACACCGGGGAGCTGTTTTTT.

The chain links TRBV10-1 to TRBJ1-5; D is unclear. The ends were cut back, 5 bases at V and 2 bases at J, with 4 bases in the middle. Germline assignment: CDR1 WNHNN and CDR2 SYGVQD (reference sequence). The CDR3 consists of 12 residues. The CDR3 here is CASSRGNQPQHF. The CDR3 DNA sequence: TGCGCCAGCAGTCGGGGCAATCAGCCCCAGCATTTT.

This rearrangement joins TRBV5-6 to TRBJ1-5; no definite D call. Germline V gene data show CDR1 as SGHDT and CDR2 as YYEEEE. The ends were cut back, 2 bases at V and 0 bases at J, with 15 bases in the middle. The length of the CDR3 is 17 residues. For the CDR3, the DNA is TGTGCCAGCAGCTTCGGCGATTGGGCCCGTAGCAATCAGCCCCAGCATTTT. Its protein product is CASSFGDWARSNQPQHF.

This sequence joins TRBV5-1 and TRBJ1-6; D might be TRBD1 (6 bases). The length of the CDR3 is 15 residues. Germline assignment: CDR1 SGHRS and CDR2 YFSETQ. The V end was cut by 0 bases, the J end by 9 bases, with 13 bases between. The CDR3 region is CASSLAEGGFSPLHF. In DNA, the CDR3 is TGCGCCAGCAGCTTGGCCGAGGGGGGATTTTCACCCCTCCACTTT.